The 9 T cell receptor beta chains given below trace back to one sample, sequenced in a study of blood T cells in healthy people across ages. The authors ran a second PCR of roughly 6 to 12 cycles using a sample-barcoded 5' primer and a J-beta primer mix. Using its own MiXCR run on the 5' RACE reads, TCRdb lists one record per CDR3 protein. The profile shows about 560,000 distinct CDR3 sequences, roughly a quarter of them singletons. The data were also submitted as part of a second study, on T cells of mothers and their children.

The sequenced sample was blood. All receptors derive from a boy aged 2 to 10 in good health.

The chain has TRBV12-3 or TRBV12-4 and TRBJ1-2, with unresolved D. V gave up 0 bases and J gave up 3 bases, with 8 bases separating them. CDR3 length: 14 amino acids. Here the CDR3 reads CASSLALVDYGYTF. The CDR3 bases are TGTGCCAGCAGTTTAGCCCTGGTCGACTATGGCTACACCTTC.

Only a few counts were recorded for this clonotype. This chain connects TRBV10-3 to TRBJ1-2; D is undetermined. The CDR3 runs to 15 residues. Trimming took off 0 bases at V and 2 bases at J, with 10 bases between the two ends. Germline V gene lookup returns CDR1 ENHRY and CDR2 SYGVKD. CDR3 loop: CAISESPDTNYGYTF. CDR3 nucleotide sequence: TGTGCCATCAGTGAGTCGCCAGATACGAACTATGGCTACACCTTC.

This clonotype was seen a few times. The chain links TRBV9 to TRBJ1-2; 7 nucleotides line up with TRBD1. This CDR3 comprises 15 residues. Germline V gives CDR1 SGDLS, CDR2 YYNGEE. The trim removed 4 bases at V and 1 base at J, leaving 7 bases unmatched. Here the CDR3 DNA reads TGTGCCAGCAGCCCTCTGGACAGGAGTAACTATGGCTACACCTTC. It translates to CASSPLDRSNYGYTF.

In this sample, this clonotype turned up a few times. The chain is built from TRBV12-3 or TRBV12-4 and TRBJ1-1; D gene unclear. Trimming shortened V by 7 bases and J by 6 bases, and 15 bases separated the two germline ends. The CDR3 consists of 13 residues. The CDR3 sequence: CASTESWAAEAFF. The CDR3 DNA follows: TGTGCCAGCACCGAATCCTGGGCGGCTGAAGCTTTCTTT.

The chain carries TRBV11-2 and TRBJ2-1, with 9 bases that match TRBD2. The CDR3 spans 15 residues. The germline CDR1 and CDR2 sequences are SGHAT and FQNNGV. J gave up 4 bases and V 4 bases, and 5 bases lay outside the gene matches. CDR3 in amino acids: CASSSISGGYNEQFF. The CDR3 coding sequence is TGTGCCAGCAGCTCAATTAGCGGGGGATACAATGAGCAGTTCTTC.

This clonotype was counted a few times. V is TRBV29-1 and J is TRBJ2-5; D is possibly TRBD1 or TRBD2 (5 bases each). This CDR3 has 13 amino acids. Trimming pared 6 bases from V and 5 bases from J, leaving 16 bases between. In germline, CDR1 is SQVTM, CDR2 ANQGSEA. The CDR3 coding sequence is TGCAGCGTGCCGGGAACAGGCAGGGAGACCCAGTACTTC. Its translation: CSVPGTGRETQYF.

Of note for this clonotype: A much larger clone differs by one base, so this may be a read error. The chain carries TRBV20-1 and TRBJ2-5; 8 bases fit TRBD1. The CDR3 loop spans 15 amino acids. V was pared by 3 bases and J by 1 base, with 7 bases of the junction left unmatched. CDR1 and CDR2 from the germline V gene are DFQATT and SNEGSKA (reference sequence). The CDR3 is CSARDRVIGQETQYF. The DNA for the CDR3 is TGCAGTGCTAGGGACAGGGTAATTGGCCAAGAGACCCAGTACTTC.

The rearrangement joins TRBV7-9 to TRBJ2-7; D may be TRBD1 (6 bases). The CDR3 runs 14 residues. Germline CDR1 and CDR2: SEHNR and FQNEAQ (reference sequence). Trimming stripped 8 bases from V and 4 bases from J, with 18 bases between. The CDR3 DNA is TGTGCCAGCGGCCCACAGGGACGTCCTTACGAGCAGTACTTC. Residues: CASGPQGRPYEQYF.

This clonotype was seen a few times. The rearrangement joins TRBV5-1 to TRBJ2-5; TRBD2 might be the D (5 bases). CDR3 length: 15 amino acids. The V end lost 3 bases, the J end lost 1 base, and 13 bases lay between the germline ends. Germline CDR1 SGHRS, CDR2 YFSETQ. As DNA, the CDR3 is TGCGCCAGCAGCTCGGGAAACACCTTCCAAGAGACCCAGTACTTC. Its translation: CASSSGNTFQETQYF.